The rows below give T cell receptor beta chains drawn from one sample of a study of cytomegalovirus exposure and HLA in healthy donors. Generated by immunoSEQ multiplex PCR, the TCRdb table keeps only in-frame clones and is missing some. The sample has approximately 180,000 clones, approximately 86% seen once; the top ten hold more than 1.5%. The sequencing sample was made of PBMCs. The receptors come from a woman between 18 and 30 years old in good health and CMV-seronegative. Each CDR3 is given without its conserved first and last residue. The size of a clone is reported for some rows only, either as once, few or many, or as a class for expanded clones.

TRBV10-3	TRBJ2-5	.	AISELAGEGETQY
TRBV5-1	TRBJ1-1	.	ASSPATQGAAF
TRBV7-9	TRBJ1-2	.	ASRPGVADYGYT
TRBV6-5	TRBJ2-1	.	ASTQAGGPRDEQF
TRBV2	TRBJ2-2	few	ASSYRPRTGELF
TRBV28	TRBJ2-1	.	ASQTSGGVAEQF
TRBV19	TRBJ1-1	.	ASSPILDRLNTEAF
TRBV7-9	TRBJ1-6	.	ASSGPGDSYNSPLH
TRBV5-4	TRBJ2-1	.	ASSLGQGLYDEQF
TRBV28	TRBJ1-2	.	AIPGDSYGYT
TRBV6-1	TRBJ2-1	few	ASRLAGGLYEF
TRBV6-5	TRBJ2-2	.	ASSYLAGDTGELF